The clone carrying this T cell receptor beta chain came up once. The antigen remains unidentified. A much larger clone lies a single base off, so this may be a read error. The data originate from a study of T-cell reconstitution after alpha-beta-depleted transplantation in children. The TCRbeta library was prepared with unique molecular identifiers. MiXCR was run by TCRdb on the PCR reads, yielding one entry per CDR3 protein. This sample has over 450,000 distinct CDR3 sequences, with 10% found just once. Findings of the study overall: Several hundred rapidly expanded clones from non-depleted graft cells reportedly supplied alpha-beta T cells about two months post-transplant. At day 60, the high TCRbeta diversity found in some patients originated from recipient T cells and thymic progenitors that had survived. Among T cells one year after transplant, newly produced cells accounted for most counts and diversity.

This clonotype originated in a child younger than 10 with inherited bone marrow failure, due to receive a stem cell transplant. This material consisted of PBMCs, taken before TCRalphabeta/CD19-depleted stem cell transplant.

The CDR3 region has the DNA TGTGCCAGCAGCACCTCAGGGGCCTGGTACAATGAGCAGTTCTTC. Its translation is CASSTSGAWYNEQFF. The V and J genes are TRBV12-3 or TRBV12-4 and TRBJ2-1; D might be TRBD1 (6 bases). Deletions cut 6 bases from V and 4 bases from J, with 16 bases between. The CDR3 contains 15 residues.